The clone carrying this T cell receptor beta chain showed up just a few times. What it binds is not known. The data are from a study of shared clonotypes between healthy human individuals. Study results and caveats: A reduction in generation probabilities was seen for non-shared clonotypes relative to those shared by all four donors.

Original handling: Filtering differed, since immunoSEQ gave only junction sequences and no quality scores. Assay used: immunoSEQ multiplex PCR; TCRdb lists only in-frame clones, some missing. The V and J calls and the clone size are those of that table, but D and trimming were determined from the DNA. The sample contains roughly 1,000,000 clones, 75% to 85% of which appear only once. J gave up 9 bases and V 0 bases, and 11 bases lay outside the gene matches. CDR1 is SEHNR, CDR2 FQNEAQ, per germline (reference sequence). CDR3 length equals 16 residues. Specimen: memory CD4+ T cells from PBMCs. Sample subset: CD45RA-negative fraction. The rearrangement joins TRBV7-9 to TRBJ2-1; 7 nucleotides agree with TRBD2. The TCR comes from a man aged 18 to 30 in good health. Some clones in this sample may be carry-over from other donors' samples. The CDR3: CASSLAAGVRVSEQFF. The CDR3 nucleotides read TGTGCCAGCAGCTTAGCGGCGGGAGTAAGGGTGAGTGAGCAGTTCTTC.